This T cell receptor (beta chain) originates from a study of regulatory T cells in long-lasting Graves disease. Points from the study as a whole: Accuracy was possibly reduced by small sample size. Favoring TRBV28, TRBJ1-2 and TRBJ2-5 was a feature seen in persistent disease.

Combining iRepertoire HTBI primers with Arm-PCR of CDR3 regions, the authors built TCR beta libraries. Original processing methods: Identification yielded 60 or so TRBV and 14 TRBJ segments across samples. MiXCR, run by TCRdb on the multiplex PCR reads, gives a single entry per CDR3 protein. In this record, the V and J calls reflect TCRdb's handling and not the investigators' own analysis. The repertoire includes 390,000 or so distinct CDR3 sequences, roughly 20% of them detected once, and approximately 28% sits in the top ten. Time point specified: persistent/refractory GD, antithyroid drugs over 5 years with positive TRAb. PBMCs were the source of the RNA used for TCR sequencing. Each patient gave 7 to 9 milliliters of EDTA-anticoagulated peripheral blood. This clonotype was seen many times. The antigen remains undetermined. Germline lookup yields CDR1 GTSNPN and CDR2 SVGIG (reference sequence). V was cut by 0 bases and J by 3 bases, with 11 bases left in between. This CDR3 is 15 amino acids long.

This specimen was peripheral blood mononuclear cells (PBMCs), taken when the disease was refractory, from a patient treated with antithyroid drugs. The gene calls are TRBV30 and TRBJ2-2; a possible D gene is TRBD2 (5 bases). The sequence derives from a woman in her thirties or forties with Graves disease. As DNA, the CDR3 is TGTGCCTGGAGTGTAAGTGGACTGGACACCGGGGAGCTGTTTTTT. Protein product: CAWSVSGLDTGELFF. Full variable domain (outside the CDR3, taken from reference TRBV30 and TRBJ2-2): SQTIHQWPATLVQPVGSPLSLECTVEGTSNPNLYWYRQAAGRGLQLLFYSVGIGQISSEVPQNLSASRPQDRQFILSSKKLLLSDSGFYLCAWSVSGLDTGELFFGEGSRLTVL.